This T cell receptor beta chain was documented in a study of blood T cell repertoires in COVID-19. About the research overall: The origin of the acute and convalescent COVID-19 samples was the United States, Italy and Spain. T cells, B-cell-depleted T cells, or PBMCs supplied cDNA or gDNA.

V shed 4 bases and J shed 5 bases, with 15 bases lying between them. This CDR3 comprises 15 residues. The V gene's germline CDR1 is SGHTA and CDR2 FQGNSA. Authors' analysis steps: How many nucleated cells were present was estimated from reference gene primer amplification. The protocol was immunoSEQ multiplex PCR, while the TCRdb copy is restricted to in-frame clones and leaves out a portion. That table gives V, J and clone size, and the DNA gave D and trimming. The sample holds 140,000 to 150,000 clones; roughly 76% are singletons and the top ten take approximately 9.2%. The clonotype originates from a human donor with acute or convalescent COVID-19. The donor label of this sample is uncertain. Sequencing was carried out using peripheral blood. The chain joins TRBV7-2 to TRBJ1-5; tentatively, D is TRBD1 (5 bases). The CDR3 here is CASSSHLTDHQPQHF. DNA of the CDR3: TGTGCCAGCAGCTCCCACCTGACAGACCATCAGCCCCAGCATTTT. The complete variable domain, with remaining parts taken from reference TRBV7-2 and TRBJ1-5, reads GAGVSQSPSNKVTEKGKDVELRCDPISGHTALYWYRQSLGQGLEFLIYFQGNSAPDKSGLPSDRFSAERTGGSVSTLTIQRTQQEDSAVYLCASSSHLTDHQPQHFGDGTRLSIL.